This T cell receptor beta chain emerged from a study of blood T cell repertoires in COVID-19. This CDR3 has 14 residues. Looked up from germline, CDR1 is SGHNT and CDR2 is YYREEE (reference sequence). The germline V and J ends were trimmed by 4 bases and 1 base, with 11 bases remaining between them. The table came from immunoSEQ multiplex PCR; TCRdb's copy has only in-frame clones and leaves some out. The sample has about 200,000 clones, roughly 90% seen once. The source material was peripheral blood. The TCR comes from a man younger than 30 with active or convalescent COVID-19. J is TRBJ1-2 and V is TRBV5-4; D call uncertain. The CDR3 spells CASSTDGGNYGYTF. DNA for the CDR3: TGTGCCAGCAGCACCGACGGAGGTAACTATGGCTACACCTTC.